This T cell receptor (beta chain) was observed in a study of OX40 agonist ivuxolimab in advanced cancers. Study at large: Partial responses were seen in three patients, one with hepatocellular carcinoma and two with cutaneous melanoma. General study results and limits: Clonal expansion from baseline to week 6 occurred in both CD4+ and CD8+ T cells.

The CDR3 contains 15 residues. Germline loops: CDR1 KGHSH, CDR2 LQKENI. V gave up 3 bases and J gave up 5 bases; unmatched junction bases: 6. Blood sampling was done at baseline, cycle 4 day 1, and cycle 7 day 1. This table comes from immunoSEQ multiplex PCR, and its TCRdb copy is limited to in-frame clones, with some not included. The table includes more than 50,000 clones, about 86% detected once. Turning to this clone: Its target is not known.

The chain couples TRBV18 to TRBJ2-7, with 11 bases matching TRBD1. This TCR derives from an adult with an advanced solid tumor such as melanoma, head and neck, liver or kidney cancer. The sample in question was CD4+ or CD8+ T cells sorted from blood, obtained in a trial of the OX40 agonist ivuxolimab. CDR3 sequence: CASSPDGTGGDEQYF. CDR3 nucleotide sequence: TGTGCCAGCTCACCGGACGGGACAGGGGGTGACGAGCAGTACTTC.